The rows below give T cell receptor beta chains drawn from one sample of a study of Graves' ophthalmopathy and Graves' hyperthyroidism. TCRdb re-derived calls from the multiplex PCR reads in MiXCR, one entry per CDR3 protein. The sample records around 660,000 distinct CDR3 sequences, over 40% being singletons. The material sequenced was peripheral blood. The receptors derive from an adult man with Graves' ophthalmopathy. The CDR3 runs from the conserved cysteine through the conserved F or W. Fields, in order: V gene, clone size, J gene, CDR3 protein. For some rows the clone size is stated as once, few or many, or as a class when expanded; others skip it.

V gene: TRBV7-2; clone size: many; J gene: TRBJ1-1; CDR3 protein: CASSLVGQYTEAFF
V gene: TRBV25-1; clone size: .; J gene: TRBJ1-4; CDR3 protein: CACSALQGSTNEKLFF
V gene: TRBV19; clone size: many; J gene: TRBJ1-1; CDR3 protein: CASSSRQGAKTEAFF
V gene: TRBV7-9; clone size: many; J gene: TRBJ2-7; CDR3 protein: CASSLGGHGYEQYF
V gene: TRBV6-1; clone size: once; J gene: TRBJ2-2; CDR3 protein: CAMTDYPSGELFF
V gene: TRBV24-1; clone size: .; J gene: TRBJ1-4; CDR3 protein: CATSDPRTATNEKLFF
V gene: TRBV10-3; clone size: .; J gene: TRBJ1-6; CDR3 protein: CAISESRLGGFHF
V gene: TRBV20-1; clone size: many; J gene: TRBJ2-7; CDR3 protein: CSARFPGGTTYEQYF
V gene: TRBV19; clone size: .; J gene: TRBJ2-2; CDR3 protein: CASSIDRGGHGELFF
V gene: TRBV7-2; clone size: once; J gene: TRBJ1-5; CDR3 protein: CASPPRQEDQPQHF
V gene: TRBV14; clone size: many; J gene: TRBJ1-1; CDR3 protein: CASSQGMGKLNTEAFF
V gene: TRBV29-1; clone size: few; J gene: .; CDR3 protein: CSVEDRVIHEQFF
V gene: TRBV29-1; clone size: .; J gene: TRBJ1-1; CDR3 protein: CSVVRQAQGFAFF
V gene: TRBV7-9; clone size: many; J gene: TRBJ2-7; CDR3 protein: CASSPPVWSESYEQYF
V gene: TRBV20-1; clone size: .; J gene: TRBJ1-5; CDR3 protein: CSPKKGQIGQPQHF
V gene: TRBV10-3; clone size: .; J gene: TRBJ1-5; CDR3 protein: CASSYNGVGNQPQHF
V gene: TRBV4-1; clone size: many; J gene: TRBJ2-7; CDR3 protein: CASSQNRERYEQYF
V gene: TRBV6-5; clone size: once; J gene: TRBJ1-2; CDR3 protein: CASSYISTNGYTF
V gene: TRBV19; clone size: few; J gene: TRBJ2-7; CDR3 protein: CASSIVGSGATYEQYF
V gene: TRBV10-3; clone size: many; J gene: TRBJ2-2; CDR3 protein: CAISDLETTGELFF
V gene: TRBV2; clone size: .; J gene: TRBJ1-1; CDR3 protein: CASSEALFVGKSNTEAFF
V gene: TRBV19; clone size: once; J gene: TRBJ1-4; CDR3 protein: CAWSALQGSNEKLFF
V gene: TRBV4-1; clone size: many; J gene: TRBJ2-5; CDR3 protein: CASSPNGGGQETQYF
V gene: TRBV20-1; clone size: .; J gene: TRBJ1-6; CDR3 protein: CSAREPSRPYNSPLHF
V gene: TRBV9; clone size: once; J gene: TRBJ2-2; CDR3 protein: CASSVGTGGNTGELFF
V gene: TRBV10-3; clone size: .; J gene: TRBJ2-5; CDR3 protein: CANPHRAQETQYF
V gene: TRBV3-1; clone size: .; J gene: TRBJ2-5; CDR3 protein: CASSQSGNTETQYF
V gene: TRBV5-5; clone size: .; J gene: TRBJ2-2; CDR3 protein: CASSSGAFNTGELFF
V gene: TRBV5-1; clone size: few; J gene: TRBJ2-2; CDR3 protein: CASSFPTANTGELFF
V gene: TRBV2; clone size: few; J gene: TRBJ1-3; CDR3 protein: CAWDGTGGNTIYF
V gene: TRBV24-1; clone size: many; J gene: TRBJ1-1; CDR3 protein: CATLVLAEAFF
V gene: TRBV5-1; clone size: .; J gene: TRBJ2-7; CDR3 protein: CASSSSVQSYEQYF
V gene: TRBV9; clone size: .; J gene: TRBJ2-5; CDR3 protein: CASSLGQGLRQETQYF
V gene: TRBV10-3; clone size: .; J gene: TRBJ2-5; CDR3 protein: CAISPGQDDNEQYF
V gene: TRBV29-1; clone size: once; J gene: TRBJ1-2; CDR3 protein: CSAGTRIGFGYTF
V gene: TRBV10-3; clone size: many; J gene: TRBJ2-5; CDR3 protein: CASSRRRQAKPQETQYF
V gene: TRBV9; clone size: many; J gene: TRBJ1-2; CDR3 protein: CASTRGGDSGEYTF
V gene: TRBV10-3; clone size: .; J gene: TRBJ2-6; CDR3 protein: CAISESGGNVLTF
V gene: TRBV11-2; clone size: few; J gene: TRBJ2-7; CDR3 protein: CASSLESTGSSYEQYF
V gene: TRBV20-1; clone size: many; J gene: TRBJ1-2; CDR3 protein: CSASTGGFGYTF
V gene: TRBV20-1; clone size: .; J gene: TRBJ1-2; CDR3 protein: CSARWGDNYGYTF
V gene: TRBV5-1; clone size: .; J gene: TRBJ2-3; CDR3 protein: CASNDLEQDFTDTQYF
V gene: TRBV7-9; clone size: .; J gene: TRBJ2-5; CDR3 protein: CAVGRGSDETQYF
V gene: TRBV7-8; clone size: few; J gene: TRBJ2-7; CDR3 protein: CASSASRLGNLYEQYF
V gene: TRBV5-1; clone size: many; J gene: TRBJ1-6; CDR3 protein: CASSLGESPLHF
V gene: TRBV7-8; clone size: many; J gene: TRBJ1-5; CDR3 protein: CASTEFGPQHF
V gene: TRBV5-1; clone size: .; J gene: TRBJ1-2; CDR3 protein: CASSFEPGRGSGYTF
V gene: TRBV6-1; clone size: few; J gene: TRBJ2-5; CDR3 protein: CASSERTSAFETQYF
V gene: TRBV25-1; clone size: once; J gene: TRBJ2-2; CDR3 protein: CASSLEAGSGELFF
V gene: TRBV6-6; clone size: few; J gene: TRBJ1-5; CDR3 protein: CASSDWAVGGNQPQHF
V gene: TRBV6-5; clone size: many; J gene: TRBJ2-7; CDR3 protein: CASSYVAGTYEQYF
V gene: TRBV25-1; clone size: few; J gene: TRBJ2-7; CDR3 protein: CASSPSGFWQYF
V gene: TRBV25-1; clone size: .; J gene: TRBJ2-5; CDR3 protein: CASRPQGGRGTQYF